Each of the 20 T cell receptor beta chains below was sequenced from the same sample in a study of cytomegalovirus exposure and HLA in healthy donors. A multiplex PCR was run with 60 Vbeta primers and 13 Jbeta primers. TCRdb keeps only in-frame clones here, not all; method: immunoSEQ multiplex PCR. The sample consists of under 150,000 clones, 70% to 80% of them appearing once. Sequenced material: PBMCs. These receptors all come from a woman in her fifties or sixties in good health and CMV-seropositive.

J is TRBJ2-5 and V is TRBV6-5; 8 nucleotides match TRBD1. Trimming took 6 bases from V and 5 from J; bases not matched to a gene: 11. There are 15 residues in the CDR3. Germline V gene sequence: CDR1 MNHEY, CDR2 SVGAGI. The CDR3 protein is CASSPGQANRETQYF. In DNA, the CDR3 is TGTGCCAGCAGCCCGGGACAGGCAAATCGGGAGACCCAGTACTTC.

Details on this clone: An end of the junction differs from the germline gene, which may be a read error. The chain links TRBV7-7 to TRBJ2-3; 11 nucleotides line up with TRBD2. Germline V lookup: CDR1 SSHAT, CDR2 FNYEAQ (reference sequence). The length of the CDR3 is 17 residues. CDR3 sequence (DNA): TGTGCTAGCAGCTCCCTGACTAGCGGGGCCTTCACAGATACGCAGTATTTT. Amino acid sequence: CASSSLTSGAFTDTQYF.

The chain uses TRBV29-1 and TRBJ2-7; 7 nucleotides line up with TRBD1. The germline V gene has CDR1 SQVTM and CDR2 ANQGSEA. Losses at the gene ends were 1 base for V and 4 bases for J; bases not matched to a gene: 7. The CDR3 contains 14 residues. CDR3 residues: CSVEVEGGKYEQYF. CDR3 coding DNA: TGCAGCGTTGAAGTGGAAGGGGGCAAGTACGAGCAGTACTTC.

A note on this clone: Other DNA sequences within the sample encode an identical CDR3. This rearrangement joins TRBV5-1 to TRBJ1-5; TRBD1 is a possible D gene (5 bases). V lost 4 bases, J lost 2 bases, and 10 bases lay in between. This CDR3 contains 14 residues. The germline V gene has CDR1 SGHRS and CDR2 YFSETQ. CDR3 sequence (DNA): TGCGCCAGCAGCCTACAAGGGGGCAATCAGCCCCAGCATTTT. It codes for CASSLQGGNQPQHF.

The rearrangement links TRBV5-6 to TRBJ2-3; D call uncertain. Germline V gives CDR1 SGHDT, CDR2 YYEEEE. The CDR3 runs 16 residues. V was cut by 0 bases and J by 2 bases, with 13 bases left in between. This CDR3 reads CASSLEWALATDTQYF. CDR3 DNA: TGTGCCAGCAGCTTGGAGTGGGCGCTGGCCACAGATACGCAGTATTTT. The variable domain in full, with the rest retrieved from reference TRBV5-6 and TRBJ2-3, is DAGVTQSPTHLIKTRGQQVTLRCSPKSGHDTVSWYQQALGQGPQFIFQYYEEEERQRGNFPDRFSGHQFPNYSSELNVNALLLGDSALYLCASSLEWALATDTQYFGPGTRLTVL.

This clone was recorded a few times. This chain uses TRBV9 with TRBJ1-5; D ambiguous. The germline V and J ends were trimmed by 0 bases and 2 bases, with 9 bases remaining between them. CDR1 is SGDLS and CDR2 is YYNGEE in the germline V gene. The CDR3 spans 15 residues. CDR3 amino acids: CASSVGPEGNQPQHF. CDR3 DNA sequence: TGTGCCAGCAGCGTAGGCCCTGAGGGCAATCAGCCCCAGCATTTT.

The chain carries TRBV6-5 and TRBJ1-4, with D possibly matching TRBD1 (5 bases). Per germline, CDR1 MNHEY and CDR2 SVGAGI. Trimming stripped 6 bases from V and 3 bases from J, with 14 bases between. The CDR3 extends over 15 amino acids. CDR3 region: CASRDTGLANEKLFF. CDR3 nucleotides: TGTGCCAGCAGGGACACAGGTTTGGCTAATGAAAAACTGTTTTTT.

This chain joins TRBV23-1 and TRBJ1-1, with TRBD1 as a possible D gene (6 bases). TRBV23-1 is labeled an ORF, and its function is uncertain. This CDR3 comprises 17 residues. V gave up 4 bases and J gave up 1 base, with 19 bases separating them. Written as DNA, the CDR3 is TGCGCCAGCAGTCCTACCCTACCGGGACATAAGAACACTGAAGCTTTCTTT. Translated: CASSPTLPGHKNTEAFF.

The chain links TRBV14 to TRBJ1-3; unclear D gene. The CDR3 is 14 amino acids. Trimming removed 6 bases at V and 2 bases at J, with 11 bases between. The germline V gene has CDR1 SGHDN and CDR2 FVKESK. The CDR3 sequence is CASSYAWPGNTIYF. In DNA, the CDR3 is TGTGCCAGCAGTTACGCTTGGCCTGGAAACACCATATATTTT.

The chain combines TRBV10-3 with TRBJ1-5, with 11 nucleotides matching TRBD1. The CDR3 spans 16 residues. Germline values: CDR1 ENHRY, CDR2 SYGVKD. Germline trimming cut 2 bases from V and 7 bases from J; bases unmatched to any gene: 7. The CDR3 loop reads CAISEGGQGVRQPQHF. DNA for the CDR3: TGTGCCATCAGTGAGGGGGGACAGGGGGTCAGGCAGCCCCAGCATTTT.

The chain combines TRBV11-2 with TRBJ1-1; D gene uncertain. The CDR3 runs to 13 residues. Trimming removed 5 bases at V and 1 base at J, with 8 bases between. Germline CDR1 is SGHAT and CDR2 is FQNNGV. Written as DNA, the CDR3 is TGTGCCAGCAGCCCCCCCCAGAACACTGAAGCTTTCTTT. Amino acids: CASSPPQNTEAFF.

This clone was recorded only once. V is TRBV29-1 and J is TRBJ1-2; 9 bases line up with TRBD1. CDR3 length: 13 residues. Germline CDR1 and CDR2: SQVTM and ANQGSEA. Losses at the gene ends were 6 bases for V and 6 bases for J; bases not matched to a gene: 8. The DNA of the CDR3 is TGCAGCGTGGGACAGGGCTTCGGTGATGGCTACACCTTC. Translation gives CSVGQGFGDGYTF.

The CDR3 loop reads CASSYLGANTGELFF. In DNA, the CDR3 is TGTGCCAGCAGTTATTTGGGGGCCAACACCGGGGAGCTGTTTTTT. The chain has TRBV7-9 and TRBJ2-2; perhaps TRBD1 as D (6 bases). Germline V gene data show CDR1 as SEHNR and CDR2 as FQNEAQ (reference sequence). The CDR3 has 15 residues. V lost 6 bases to trimming and J lost 2 bases, with 13 bases between them.

V gene TRBV7-3 combines with J gene TRBJ2-3; maybe TRBD1 (7 bases). With 5 bases removed from V and 4 bases from J, the gap between germline ends came to 13 bases. Germline lookup yields CDR1 SGHTA and CDR2 FQGTGA. The CDR3 runs to 14 residues. CDR3 sequence reads: CASSQGGRADTQYF. Here the CDR3 DNA reads TGTGCCAGCAGCCAGGGGGGCCGGGCAGATACGCAGTATTTT. Looking up the rest from reference TRBV7-3 and TRBJ2-3 gives the full variable domain: GAGVSQTPSNKVTEKGKYVELRCDPISGHTALYWYRQSLGQGPEFLIYFQGTGAADDSGLPNDRFFAVRPEGSVSTLKIQRTERGDSAVYLCASSQGGRADTQYFGPGTRLTVL.

The rearrangement joins TRBV5-1 to TRBJ1-5; D not certain. CDR1 SGHRS and CDR2 YFSETQ come from the germline V gene. V lost 3 bases and J lost 0, with 10 bases in between. The CDR3 spans 15 residues. The DNA of the CDR3 is TGCGCCAGCAGCTCCGGGGAGGCTAGCAATCAGCCCCAGCATTTT. It encodes CASSSGEASNQPQHF.

This chain joins TRBV6-6 and TRBJ1-1, with no clear D. The CDR3 length is 14 residues. The germline V gene encodes CDR1 MNHNY and CDR2 SVGAGI (reference sequence). The V end lost 0 bases, the J end lost 8 bases, and 13 bases lay between the germline ends. The CDR3 sequence: CASSYSRGPGEAFF. As DNA, the CDR3 is TGTGCCAGCAGTTACTCTCGAGGGCCGGGCGAAGCTTTCTTT.

This chain connects TRBV28 to TRBJ1-5, with 8 bases that match TRBD1. The CDR3 spans 14 residues. The junction had 5 bases not matched to a gene; V was cut back by 8 bases and J by 2 bases. Looked up from germline, CDR1 is MDHEN and CDR2 is SYDVKM. The CDR3 is CASLGQGRNQPQHF. CDR3 in DNA: TGTGCCAGCCTAGGACAGGGACGCAATCAGCCCCAGCATTTT.

The rearrangement joins TRBV19 to TRBJ2-7; D is possibly TRBD1 (7 bases). With 3 bases removed from V and 6 bases from J, the gap between germline ends came to 15 bases. CDR1 is LNHDA, CDR2 SQIVND, per germline (reference sequence). This CDR3 has 14 amino acids. The CDR3 region has the DNA TGTGCCAGTAGTATCGCGGGGACAGTGATCGAGCAGTACTTC. Its translation: CASSIAGTVIEQYF.

This sequence joins TRBV18 and TRBJ2-7; TRBD1 might be the D (6 bases). V dropped 6 bases and J dropped 3 bases, with 12 bases sitting between them. Germline V lookup: CDR1 KGHSH, CDR2 LQKENI. The CDR3 loop spans 13 amino acids. CDR3 DNA: TGTGCCAGCTCGAGAGACAGGTACTACGAGCAGTACTTC. It specifies CASSRDRYYEQYF.

The chain recombines TRBV6-1 with TRBJ2-2; D is possibly TRBD1 (6 bases). The CDR3 consists of 13 residues. Germline assignment: CDR1 MNHNS and CDR2 SASEGT. Trimming stripped 5 bases from V and 7 bases from J, with 11 bases between. The CDR3 loop reads CASSIQGFGELFF. The CDR3 coding sequence is TGTGCCAGCAGTATACAGGGTTTCGGGGAGCTGTTTTTT.